The clone carrying this TCR beta chain was found once. This sample was taken from a study of control samples from healthy donors and cancer patients. Repertoires were generated with immunoSEQ multiplex PCR, while TCRdb's copy carries only in-frame clones and drops some. The sample lists 40,000 to 55,000 clones; more than 70% were seen once. This CDR3 region has 17 residues. Looked up from germline, CDR1 is MGHRA and CDR2 is YSYEKL. Trimming pared 4 bases from V and 2 bases from J, leaving 18 bases between. This chain uses TRBV4-1 with TRBJ1-5; no definite D call. The specimen sequenced was PBMCs. The receptor's source is a woman in her fifties or sixties with lung cancer. The CDR3 bases are TGCGCCAGCAGCCCTCGTACGGTAGCGGGAGGCAATCAGCCCCAGCATTTT. This codes for CASSPRTVAGGNQPQHF.